What follows are 4 T cell receptor beta chains derived from one specimen sequenced in a study of Ad26.COV2.S vaccination and SARS-CoV-2 variants. Treatment in this sample: about 20 received Ad26.COV2.S at low or high dose, single or two shots; roughly five received placebo; per-sample allocation not given. It was on day 63 after the first vaccine or placebo injection that samples were taken. The repertoire was sequenced with immunoSEQ multiplex PCR; TCRdb's copy has only in-frame clones and lacks some. The sample gives some 480,000 clones, roughly 85% of which show up once; 9.5% to 15% is in the top ten. This specimen was peripheral blood, taken in a trial of Ad26.COV2.S vaccine versus placebo. The receptors were gathered from a person between 18 and 65 years old who received the Ad26.COV2.S COVID-19 vaccine or a placebo.

This clone was recorded only once. The chain carries TRBV5-6 and TRBJ2-1; 7 positions agree with TRBD2. The CDR3 contains 13 residues. With V trimmed by 0 bases and J by 9 bases, 3 bases remained unmatched. Germline-derived CDR1 and CDR2 are SGHDT and YYEEEE. As DNA, the CDR3 is TGTGCCAGCAGCTTGGTAGGGAGGGGTGAGCAGTTCTTC. Encoded protein: CASSLVGRGEQFF.

V is TRBV5-1 and J is TRBJ2-2, with a tentative D call TRBD2 (6 bases). The CDR3 has 15 residues. Trimming took off 3 bases at V and 4 bases at J, with 13 bases between the two ends. Germline assignment: CDR1 SGHRS and CDR2 YFSETQ. The CDR3: CASSSEGIGTGELFF. The CDR3 DNA reads as TGCGCCAGCAGCTCGGAGGGGATTGGCACCGGGGAGCTGTTTTTT.

The CDR3 is CASSYDSAPTYEQYF. The CDR3, as DNA: TGTGCCAGCAGTTACGACTCCGCACCGACCTACGAGCAGTACTTC. V is TRBV6-2 or TRBV6-3 and J is TRBJ2-7; D remains unclear. V lost 2 bases and J lost 2, with 13 bases in between. Germline CDR1 reads MNHEY; CDR2 reads SVGEGT. The CDR3 contains 15 residues.

This clone showed up just a few times. The V and J genes are TRBV7-9 and TRBJ1-2; 7 bases align to TRBD1. Germline trimming cut 3 bases from V and 7 bases from J; bases unmatched to any gene: 8. The V gene's germline CDR1 is SEHNR and CDR2 FQNEAQ (reference sequence). This CDR3 is built from 14 residues. Here the CDR3 reads CASSLEDRSGGYTF. CDR3 DNA sequence: TGTGCCAGCAGCTTGGAGGACAGGTCGGGTGGCTACACCTTC.